The sample holds a few counts of the clone carrying this T cell receptor (beta chain). From RNA transcripts, TCR beta CDR3 regions were amplified. The HTBI set primed first-round TCR CDR3 RT-PCR. TCRdb called the multiplex PCR reads again in MiXCR, with one record for every CDR3 protein. The sample lists around 690,000 distinct CDR3 sequences, about 18% occurring once. The germline gives CDR1 SGHTA, CDR2 FQGNSA. V was clipped by 2 bases and J by 0 bases, with 14 bases between them. This CDR3 contains 17 residues. This sample was taken from a study of T cells in Graves' hyperthyroidism and ophthalmopathy.

The rearrangement links TRBV7-2 to TRBJ2-4; D might be TRBD1 (6 bases). The receptor's source is a man aged 45-65 years with Graves' hyperthyroidism. The sample comprised blood. The CDR3 reads CASSLSGDPLAKNIQYF. The CDR3 coding sequence is TGTGCCAGCAGCTTATCAGGGGACCCTCTAGCCAAAAACATTCAGTACTTC.